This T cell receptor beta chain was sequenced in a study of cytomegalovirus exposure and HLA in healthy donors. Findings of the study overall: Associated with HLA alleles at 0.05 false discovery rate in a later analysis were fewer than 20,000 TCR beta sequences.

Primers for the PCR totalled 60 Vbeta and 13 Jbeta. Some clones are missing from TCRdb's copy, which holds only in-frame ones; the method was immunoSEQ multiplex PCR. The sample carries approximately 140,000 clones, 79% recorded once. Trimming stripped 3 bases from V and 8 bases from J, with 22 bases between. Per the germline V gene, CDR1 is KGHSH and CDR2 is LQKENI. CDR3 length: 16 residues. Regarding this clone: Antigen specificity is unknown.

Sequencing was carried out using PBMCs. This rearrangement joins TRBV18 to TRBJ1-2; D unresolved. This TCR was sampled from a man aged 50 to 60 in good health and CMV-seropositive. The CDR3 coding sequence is TGTGCCAGCTCACCGAACCGGGATTCTCTGTCCTCCGGCTACACCTTC. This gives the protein CASSPNRDSLSSGYTF.